These 22 T cell receptor beta chains share one sample of origin, sequenced in a study of Ad26.COV2.S vaccination and SARS-CoV-2 variants. The data were produced by immunoSEQ multiplex PCR, yet TCRdb's version contains in-frame clones alone and is incomplete. The repertoire holds around 400,000 clones, with around nine tenths as singletons. Treatment meaning: about 20 received Ad26.COV2.S at low or high dose, single or two shots; 5 received placebo; per-sample allocation not given. Sampling happened 63 days after the first vaccine or placebo injection. Sample: peripheral blood, taken in a trial of Ad26.COV2.S vaccine versus placebo. The receptors stem from a person between 18 and 59 years old who received the Ad26.COV2.S COVID-19 vaccine or a placebo.

This chain uses TRBV30 with TRBJ2-7; 8 bases match TRBD1. The CDR3 contains 14 residues. J gave up 2 bases and V 4 bases, and 7 bases lay outside the gene matches. Germline V CDR1 and CDR2: GTSNPN, SVGIG (reference sequence). The CDR3 is CAWNQQGEAYEQYF. Here the CDR3 DNA reads TGTGCCTGGAACCAACAGGGGGAAGCCTACGAGCAGTACTTC.

This clone appeared a single time. This chain joins TRBV2 and TRBJ2-5, with D tentatively TRBD1 or TRBD2 (6 bases each). The CDR3 spans 17 residues. CDR1 is SNHLY and CDR2 is FYNNEI in the germline V gene. V lost 0 bases to trimming and J lost 2 bases, with 16 bases between them. The CDR3 loop is CASSEAHRGLIQETQYF. The CDR3 DNA sequence: TGTGCCAGCAGTGAAGCGCATCGGGGGCTCATACAAGAGACCCAGTACTTC.

The CDR3 DNA sequence: TGTGCCTGGAGTGTGGAGACAGGGGGCTCCTACGAGCAGTACTTC. Translated, it gives CAWSVETGGSYEQYF. V usage is TRBV30 and J usage is TRBJ2-7, with 9 bases aligning to TRBD1. The CDR3 contains 15 residues. Unmatched junction bases numbered 3, after V lost 0 bases and J lost 0 bases. Germline CDR1 is GTSNPN and CDR2 is SVGIG (reference sequence).

The genes are TRBV28 and TRBJ1-5, with 8 bases aligning to TRBD1. Germline loops: CDR1 MDHEN, CDR2 SYDVKM. The CDR3 totals 15 residues. Germline trimming cut 6 bases from V and 4 bases from J; bases unmatched to any gene: 8. CDR3 loop: CASRLDRGGNQPQHF. In nucleotides, the CDR3 is TGTGCCAGCAGACTCGACAGGGGAGGAAATCAGCCCCAGCATTTT.

This chain links TRBV29-1 with TRBJ2-1; a weak D match, TRBD1 (5 bases). The length of the CDR3 is 12 residues. Germline CDR1 SQVTM, CDR2 ANQGSEA. Deletions cut 1 base from V and 12 bases from J, with 13 bases between. CDR3 amino acids: CSVEGQISGQFF. In nucleotides, the CDR3 is TGCAGCGTTGAAGGACAGATCAGTGGGCAGTTCTTC.

This clone was found once. Within the sample, other DNA sequences also encode this same CDR3. This sequence joins TRBV4-3 and TRBJ1-3; D uncertain. Between the trimmed V and J ends, which lost 0 bases and 0 bases, there was a span of 3 bases. Germline V lookup: CDR1 LGHNA, CDR2 YSLEER. The CDR3 is 14 residues long. The CDR3 bases are TGCGCCAGCAGCCAAGAGGCCTCTGGAAACACCATATATTTT. As protein: CASSQEASGNTIYF.

The V and J genes are TRBV10-1 and TRBJ2-7, with 10 bases matching TRBD2. V lost 2 bases, J lost 3 bases, and 13 bases stayed unmatched. Germline lookup yields CDR1 WNHNN and CDR2 SYGVQD (reference sequence). The CDR3 runs to 18 residues. The CDR3 DNA reads as TGCGCCAGCAGTGAGCCCCTCCCTCAGCGGGAGGGTCTCTACGAGCAGTACTTC. The encoded protein is CASSEPLPQREGLYEQYF.

The chain carries TRBV6-5 and TRBJ2-7, with D perhaps matching TRBD1 or TRBD2 (5 bases each). In germline, CDR1 is MNHEY, CDR2 SVGAGI. The CDR3 has 14 amino acids. Trimming removed 8 bases from V and 0 bases from J, with 14 bases in between. The CDR3 coding sequence is TGTGCCAGCGATAGGGCAGGGAGCTCCTACGAGCAGTACTTC. Translated: CASDRAGSSYEQYF.

This clone was picked up a small number of times. This sequence joins TRBV2 and TRBJ1-5, with D unclear. V lost 6 bases and J lost 9, with 12 bases in between. The CDR3 is 12 residues long. From germline, CDR1 is SNHLY and CDR2 FYNNEI. In nucleotides, the CDR3 is TGTGCCAGCAGCCAAGGGCCCGGGCCCCAGCATTTT. This gives the protein CASSQGPGPQHF.

DNA for the CDR3: TGTGCCAGCAGCCAAATTTACGAGCAGTACTTC. Protein product: CASSQIYEQYF. The chain has TRBV7-8 and TRBJ2-7; D is undetermined. CDR3 length equals 11 residues. From germline, CDR1 is SGHVS and CDR2 FQNEAQ. V was pared by 5 bases and J by 4 bases, with 6 bases between.

The chain couples TRBV28 to TRBJ1-6, with 7 positions matching TRBD1. The CDR3 loop spans 14 amino acids. The trim removed 5 bases at V and 6 bases at J, leaving 4 bases unmatched. CDR1 and CDR2 (germline): MDHEN, SYDVKM. The CDR3 sequence is CASSPGGRNSPLHF. For the CDR3, the DNA is TGTGCCAGCAGTCCAGGGGGACGTAATTCACCCCTCCACTTT.

This clone occurred a few times. The V gene is TRBV10-1, the J gene TRBJ1-3, with D uncertain. The ends were cut back, 0 bases at V and 0 bases at J, with 6 bases in the middle. Germline V gene sequence: CDR1 WNHNN, CDR2 SYGVQD (reference sequence). The CDR3 is made up of 15 amino acids. The DNA for the CDR3 is TGCGCCAGCAGTGAGTCTATCGGCTCTGGAAACACCATATATTTT. It codes for CASSESIGSGNTIYF.

Turning to this clone: A much more abundant neighbour one base away suggests this may be a read error. The same CDR3 can be traced to other DNA sequences in this sample. V is TRBV5-1 and J is TRBJ2-1, with 8 bases aligning to TRBD2. This CDR3 is built from 14 residues. The trim removed 2 bases at V and 4 bases at J, leaving 2 bases unmatched. From germline, CDR1 is SGHRS and CDR2 YFSETQ. CDR3: CASSFREGYNEQFF. DNA for the CDR3: TGCGCCAGCAGCTTCCGGGAGGGATACAATGAGCAGTTCTTC.

V is TRBV11-2 and J is TRBJ2-1; 8 nucleotides match TRBD2. This CDR3 spans 16 amino acids. The junction had 11 bases not matched to a gene; V was cut back by 2 bases and J by 8 bases. Germline V gives CDR1 SGHAT, CDR2 FQNNGV. CDR3 coding DNA: TGTGCCAGCAGCTTAAGTAGCGGGATTCTGTTGTATGAGCAGTTCTTC. It translates to CASSLSSGILLYEQFF.

V is TRBV10-3 and J is TRBJ2-3; D unresolved. Trimming removed 4 bases from V and 4 bases from J, with 9 bases in between. This CDR3 is built from 13 residues. Germline values: CDR1 ENHRY, CDR2 SYGVKD. CDR3 residues: CAISVGTADTQYF. The CDR3 DNA reads as TGTGCCATCAGTGTAGGCACTGCAGATACGCAGTATTTT.

This clone has a single count. The chain has TRBV28 and TRBJ2-2, with 7 bases fitting TRBD1. Germline CDR1 MDHEN, CDR2 SYDVKM. Trimming removed 6 bases from V and 3 bases from J; junction bases left unmatched: 4. This CDR3 is 14 amino acids long. CDR3 nucleotides: TGTGCCAGCAGCCACAGGGGTTACACCGGGGAGCTGTTTTTT. This codes for CASSHRGYTGELFF.

There are a few counts of this clone. The chain links TRBV6-6 to TRBJ2-7; 9 bases fit TRBD1. This CDR3 contains 20 residues. CDR1 MNHNY and CDR2 SVGAGI come from the germline V gene (reference sequence). The J segment lost 5 bases and the V segment lost 5 bases, leaving 25 bases of the junction unmatched. In DNA, the CDR3 is TGTGCCAGCAGTCGAACCCTAACAACCCACGGGGGACAGGGTATAAACGAGCAGTACTTC. Its translation: CASSRTLTTHGGQGINEQYF.

The chain uses TRBV30 and TRBJ2-5; TRBD1 agrees at 9 bases. Unmatched junction bases numbered 8, after V lost 7 bases and J lost 11 bases. CDR1 is GTSNPN and CDR2 is SVGIG in the germline V gene (reference sequence). There are 11 residues in the CDR3. The CDR3 loop reads CAFGTGTNQYF. The CDR3 DNA follows: TGTGCCTTCGGGACAGGGACAAATCAGTACTTC.

Turning to this clone: A junction end diverges from the germline sequence, so it may reflect a read error. The chain couples TRBV5-1 to TRBJ2-1; no clear D. The CDR3 covers 12 residues. From germline, CDR1 is SGHRS and CDR2 YFSETQ. The CDR3 spells CASSLDYYEQFF. The CDR3 DNA reads TGCGCCAGCAGCTTGGACTACTATGAGCAGTTCTTC.

This sequence joins TRBV4-1 and TRBJ2-7, with D unclear. Germline CDR1 reads MGHRA; CDR2 reads YSYEKL. The ends were cut back, 1 base at V and 0 bases at J, with 10 bases in the middle. This CDR3 contains 15 residues. This chain's CDR3 is CASSQGLGSSYEQYF. In DNA form, the CDR3 reads TGCGCCAGCAGCCAAGGTCTAGGGTCCTCCTACGAGCAGTACTTC.

This clone was picked up one time. The V call is TRBV12-5, the J call TRBJ1-6; 9 bases agree with TRBD1. CDR1 and CDR2 from the germline V gene are LGHNT and FRNRAP. This CDR3 has 16 residues. Germline trimming cut 4 bases from V and 5 bases from J; bases unmatched to any gene: 6. CDR3: CASGYSGTGNNSPLHF. The CDR3 bases are TGTGCTAGTGGTTATTCTGGGACAGGGAATAATTCACCCCTCCACTTT.

This clone was seen more than once but under ten times. The chain carries TRBV6-1 and TRBJ1-3; D gene uncertain. The V gene's germline CDR1 is MNHNS and CDR2 SASEGT. Between the trimmed V and J ends, which lost 3 bases and 0 bases, there was a span of 6 bases. The CDR3 contains 14 residues. The CDR3: CASSDGISGNTIYF. For the CDR3, the DNA is TGTGCCAGCAGTGACGGCATCTCTGGAAACACCATATATTTT.